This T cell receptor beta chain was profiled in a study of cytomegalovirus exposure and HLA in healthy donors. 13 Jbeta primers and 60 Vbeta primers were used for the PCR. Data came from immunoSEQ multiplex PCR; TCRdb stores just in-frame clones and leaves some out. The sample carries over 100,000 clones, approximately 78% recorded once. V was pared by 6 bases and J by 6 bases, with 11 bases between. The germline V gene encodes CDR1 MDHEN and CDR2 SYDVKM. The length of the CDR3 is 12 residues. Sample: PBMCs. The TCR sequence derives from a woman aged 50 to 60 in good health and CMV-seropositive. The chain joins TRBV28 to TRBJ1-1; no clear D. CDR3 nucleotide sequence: TGTGCCAGCAGGGGCAGTGTGCCTGAAGCTTTCTTT. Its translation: CASRGSVPEAFF.